This T cell receptor (beta chain) appears in the sequencing data of a study of T cells in Graves' hyperthyroidism and ophthalmopathy. Amplified regions were TCR beta CDR3 sequences from RNA transcripts. The HTBI primer set was used in a first-round RT-PCR of the TCR CDR3. TCRdb re-called the multiplex PCR reads with MiXCR, one entry per CDR3 protein. The repertoire holds 130,000 to 150,000 distinct CDR3 sequences, approximately 20% seen once, with around two thirds in the top ten. This clonotype showed up many times. The V end was cut by 6 bases, the J end by 8 bases, with 13 bases between. This CDR3 region has 12 residues.

The chain employs TRBV12-3 or TRBV12-4 and TRBJ1-2; D gene uncertain. This clonotype was obtained from a woman in her forties or fifties with Graves' hyperthyroidism that later progressed to Graves' ophthalmopathy. Sequencing used blood. In nucleotides, the CDR3 is TGTGCCAGCAGCTCCGACCCGGGGGGCTACACCTTC. Translation gives CASSSDPGGYTF.